Below, 22 T cell receptor beta chains from the same sample are listed, as sequenced in a study of blood T cell repertoires in COVID-19. The repertoire was sequenced with immunoSEQ multiplex PCR; TCRdb's copy has only in-frame clones and lacks some. The profile covers a few hundred thousand clones, with nearly 90% appearing a single time and approximately 5.4% taken by the ten largest. Sequenced sample: PBMCs or T cells enriched from blood (not recorded which). These receptors were obtained from a young woman who had recovered from COVID-19.

This chain joins TRBV19 and TRBJ2-1; 11 bases map to TRBD1. V lost 9 bases and J lost 7; bases outside the gene matches: 5. Germline values: CDR1 LNHDA, CDR2 SQIVND (reference sequence). The CDR3 loop spans 13 amino acids. CDR3 region: CASTGTGGNEQFF. The DNA for the CDR3 is TGTGCCAGCACCGGGACAGGGGGAAATGAGCAGTTCTTC.

This clone occurred a few times. CDR3 bases: TGTGCCAGCAGTTACAGGGACAGGGGGAATTCACCCCTCCACTTT. It yields the protein CASSYRDRGNSPLHF. This chain joins TRBV27 and TRBJ1-6; 11 nucleotides match TRBD1. Per germline, CDR1 MNHEY and CDR2 SMNVEV (reference sequence). After removal of 4 bases from V and 7 bases from J, the junction contained 3 bases not matched to a gene. This CDR3 region has 15 residues.

The chain has TRBV4-1 and TRBJ1-6, with D uncertain. Germline V CDR1 and CDR2: MGHRA, YSYEKL. Between the trimmed V and J ends, which lost 1 base and 0 bases, there was a span of 13 bases. This CDR3 region has 18 residues. The CDR3 here is CASSQAPGVSSYNSPLHF. The CDR3 coding sequence is TGCGCCAGCAGCCAAGCCCCCGGGGTCAGCTCCTATAATTCACCCCTCCACTTT.

This chain links TRBV15 with TRBJ1-2, with TRBD1 identical over 7 bases. The V gene end was trimmed by 3 bases and the J gene end by 8 bases; junction bases not matched to a gene: 9. Germline CDR1 reads LNHNV; CDR2 reads YYDKDF (reference sequence). The CDR3 spans 14 residues. The CDR3 DNA follows: TGTGCCACCAGCAGGGCCAGGGGGGAGAGGGGCTACACCTTC. Encoded protein: CATSRARGERGYTF.

V and J are TRBV6-4 and TRBJ2-3; 9 positions match TRBD2. Germline values: CDR1 MRHNA, CDR2 SNTAGT. The V and J ends lost 4 bases and 0 bases, in that order; junction bases with no gene match: 5. The CDR3 length is 16 residues. The CDR3 DNA reads as TGTGCCAGCAGTGTGGTAGCGGGGGCTAGCACAGATACGCAGTATTTT. Its protein product is CASSVVAGASTDTQYF.

This rearrangement joins TRBV7-9 to TRBJ1-2; D remains ambiguous. This CDR3 has 16 residues. The germline V gene encodes CDR1 SEHNR and CDR2 FQNEAQ (reference sequence). V lost 5 bases and J lost 3, with 19 bases in between. CDR3 in amino acids: CASSPHSGTTHYGYTF. The CDR3, as DNA: TGTGCCAGCAGCCCACACAGCGGAACCACGCACTATGGCTACACCTTC.

V gene TRBV7-2 combines with J gene TRBJ2-5, with 13 nucleotides matching TRBD2. Germline V lookup: CDR1 SGHTA, CDR2 FQGNSA. J gave up 9 bases and V 2 bases, and 9 bases lay outside the gene matches. The CDR3 has 16 amino acids. The CDR3 sequence: CASSLLGTSGVRSQYF. CDR3 DNA: TGTGCCAGCAGCTTACTCGGGACTAGCGGGGTGCGGTCCCAGTACTTC. Complete variable domain (other parts from reference TRBV7-2 and TRBJ2-5): GAGVSQSPSNKVTEKGKDVELRCDPISGHTALYWYRQSLGQGLEFLIYFQGNSAPDKSGLPSDRFSAERTGGSVSTLTIQRTQQEDSAVYLCASSLLGTSGVRSQYFGPGTRLLVL.

In its sample, this clone was seen once. The chain carries TRBV30 and TRBJ1-5, with D unresolved. CDR1 is GTSNPN and CDR2 is SVGIG in the germline V gene (reference sequence). The CDR3 spans 17 residues. The V end lost 4 bases, the J end lost 0 bases, and 19 bases lay between the germline ends. The CDR3: CAWTPREGLYSNQPQHF. CDR3 nucleotide sequence: TGTGCCTGGACCCCCCGGGAAGGCCTCTATAGCAATCAGCCCCAGCATTTT.

The CDR3 DNA follows: TGTGCCAGCAGCTCAGCAGGGGTAAACTATGGCTACACCTTC. Its protein product is CASSSAGVNYGYTF. The chain combines TRBV7-9 with TRBJ1-2, with D perhaps matching TRBD1 (6 bases). V dropped 4 bases and J dropped 2 bases, with 11 bases sitting between them. The CDR3 is 14 residues long. Germline values: CDR1 SEHNR, CDR2 FQNEAQ (reference sequence). The full variable domain, with the rest looked up from reference TRBV7-9 and TRBJ1-2, is DTGVSQNPRHKITKRGQNVTFRCDPISEHNRLYWYRQTLGQGPEFLTYFQNEAQLEKSRLLSDRFSAERPKGSFSTLEIQRTEQGDSAMYLCASSSAGVNYGYTFGSGTRLTVV.

The chain recombines TRBV4-1 with TRBJ1-1; the D is unclear. There are 15 residues in the CDR3. Germline-derived CDR1 and CDR2 are MGHRA and YSYEKL. V lost 4 bases, J lost 0 bases, and 12 bases lay in between. The CDR3 spells CASSPFEALNTEAFF. CDR3 coding DNA: TGCGCCAGCAGCCCTTTCGAGGCTTTGAACACTGAAGCTTTCTTT.

The rearrangement links TRBV5-1 to TRBJ2-5, with 11 bases aligning to TRBD2. With 7 bases clipped from V and 2 bases from J, the junction kept 4 bases outside the gene matches. The CDR3 runs 14 residues. Per germline, CDR1 SGHRS and CDR2 YFSETQ. The DNA of the CDR3 is TGCGCCAGCCGACTAGCGGGACAACAAGAGACCCAGTACTTC. This sequence encodes CASRLAGQQETQYF.

The chain carries TRBV5-6 and TRBJ1-6, with 9 positions matching TRBD1. Germline values: CDR1 SGHDT, CDR2 YYEEEE. With V trimmed by 1 base and J by 10 bases, 9 bases remained unmatched. The CDR3 is 16 amino acids. As DNA, the CDR3 is TGTGCCAGCAGCTTGCGCCGGACAGGGGTTAAATCACCCCTCCACTTT. Protein sequence: CASSLRRTGVKSPLHF.

On this clone itself: This specimen includes other DNA sequences encoding the same CDR3. The chain is built from TRBV6-5 and TRBJ1-2; TRBD1 matches 9 bases. The germline CDR1 and CDR2 sequences are MNHEY and SVGAGI. CDR3 size: 14 residues. V shed 6 bases, J shed 2 bases, and the junction held 4 bases outside the gene matches. The CDR3: CASSRGQGNYGYTF. The DNA for the CDR3 is TGTGCCAGCAGCCGAGGACAGGGGAACTATGGCTACACCTTC.

The chain recombines TRBV11-2 with TRBJ1-4; possible D gene TRBD1, 5 bases. V lost 1 base, J lost 8 bases, and 11 bases lay in between. The CDR3 runs to 14 residues. In germline, CDR1 is SGHAT, CDR2 FQNNGV. The CDR3 region is CASSLGGAVEKLFF. Written as DNA, the CDR3 is TGTGCCAGCAGCTTAGGTGGGGCAGTAGAAAAACTGTTTTTT.

The chain couples TRBV27 to TRBJ1-1; 7 nucleotides line up with TRBD1. After removal of 7 bases from V and 3 bases from J, the junction contained 5 bases not matched to a gene. Looked up from germline, CDR1 is MNHEY and CDR2 is SMNVEV (reference sequence). The CDR3 has 13 residues. This CDR3 is CASTRGRDTEAFF. The DNA of the CDR3 is TGTGCCAGCACAAGGGGGCGGGACACTGAAGCTTTCTTT.

The chain joins TRBV4-2 to TRBJ2-3; 12 bases are shared with TRBD2. The J segment lost 4 bases and the V segment lost 4 bases, leaving 3 bases of the junction unmatched. Germline-derived CDR1 and CDR2 are LGHNA and YNFKEQ. The CDR3 is 15 residues long. CDR3 residues: CASSLTSGGSDTQYF. The CDR3 nucleotides read TGTGCCAGCAGCCTGACTAGCGGGGGCTCAGATACGCAGTATTTT.

The gene calls are TRBV3-1 (or the pseudogene TRBV3-2) and TRBJ1-1; D may be TRBD1 (6 bases). Germline CDR1 is LGHDT and CDR2 is YNNKEL (reference sequence). CDR3 length equals 15 residues. Trimming stripped 8 bases from V and 0 bases from J, with 16 bases between. CDR3 sequence: CASRSYREMNTEAFF. CDR3 bases: TGTGCCAGCCGGAGTTACAGGGAAATGAACACTGAAGCTTTCTTT.

The rearrangement links TRBV9 to TRBJ2-7; TRBD2 matches at 7 bases. The germline V gene encodes CDR1 SGDLS and CDR2 YYNGEE. Trimming at V came to 2 bases and at J to 6 bases, leaving 8 bases not matched to a gene. The CDR3 consists of 14 residues. The CDR3 loop reads CASSVTGGSPEQYF. CDR3 bases: TGTGCCAGCAGCGTCACCGGGGGGTCCCCCGAGCAGTACTTC.

This sequence joins TRBV14 and TRBJ1-1; TRBD1 agrees at 8 bases. The CDR3 extends over 14 amino acids. Germline V gives CDR1 SGHDN, CDR2 FVKESK. Germline trimming cut 6 bases from V and 1 base from J; bases unmatched to any gene: 4. CDR3 bases: TGTGCCAGCAGTCTACAGGGGGGGAACACTGAAGCTTTCTTT. It codes for CASSLQGGNTEAFF.

This clone was seen more than once but under ten times. The chain joins TRBV7-2 to TRBJ1-1, with TRBD1 as a possible D gene (5 bases). V was cut by 5 bases and J by 0 bases, with 10 bases left in between. The CDR3 contains 14 residues. The germline CDR1 and CDR2 sequences are SGHTA and FQGNSA. CDR3 sequence reads: CASSPQVMNTEAFF. In DNA, the CDR3 is TGTGCCAGCAGCCCACAGGTTATGAACACTGAAGCTTTCTTT. Complete variable domain (other parts from reference TRBV7-2 and TRBJ1-1): GAGVSQSPSNKVTEKGKDVELRCDPISGHTALYWYRQSLGQGLEFLIYFQGNSAPDKSGLPSDRFSAERTGGSVSTLTIQRTQQEDSAVYLCASSPQVMNTEAFFGQGTRLTVV.

The chain recombines TRBV6-5 with TRBJ1-5; D possibly corresponds to TRBD1 (5 bases). V was trimmed by 8 bases and J by 2 bases, leaving 13 bases between them. The CDR3 spans 14 residues. The germline V gene has CDR1 MNHEY and CDR2 SVGAGI. The CDR3 region has the DNA TGTGCCAGCGTGGGGGGGTTGGGCAATCAGCCCCAGCATTTT. Translation gives CASVGGLGNQPQHF.

The V gene is TRBV6-5, the J gene TRBJ1-4, with 7 nucleotides matching TRBD1. This CDR3 has 13 amino acids. The germline V gene encodes CDR1 MNHEY and CDR2 SVGAGI. Trimming cost V 7 bases and J 7 bases; bases outside gene matches: 6. The CDR3 DNA reads TGTGCCAGCATTGGCAGGGGGTCTGAAAAACTGTTTTTT. Its protein is CASIGRGSEKLFF.